Described below is a single T cell receptor (beta chain) sequence and its context. The antigen remains unidentified. The entry originates in a study of T cell responses to AZD1222 COVID-19 vaccine. General study findings and limits: Just a handful of AZD1222 recipients were seropositive at baseline. Epitopes outside B.1.351 and B.1.1.7 mutated regions reportedly drew nearly half of spike TCRs.

Data came from immunoSEQ multiplex PCR; TCRdb stores just in-frame clones and leaves some out. The repertoire has 120,000 to 150,000 clones, around 91% of them found once; the top ten carry around 5.2%. The sequencing here drew on peripheral blood, taken on day 0 of AZD1222 vaccination. The TCR comes from an adult in good health.

CDR3 region: CASSGGGNSNQPQHF. CDR3 sequence (DNA): TGTGCCAGCTCAGGGGGGGGGAATAGCAATCAGCCCCAGCATTTT. V usage is TRBV18 and J usage is TRBJ1-5; D possibly corresponds to TRBD1 (5 bases). The germline CDR1 and CDR2 sequences are KGHSH and LQKENI. CDR3 length equals 15 residues. V was pared by 5 bases and J by 0 bases, with 11 bases between.